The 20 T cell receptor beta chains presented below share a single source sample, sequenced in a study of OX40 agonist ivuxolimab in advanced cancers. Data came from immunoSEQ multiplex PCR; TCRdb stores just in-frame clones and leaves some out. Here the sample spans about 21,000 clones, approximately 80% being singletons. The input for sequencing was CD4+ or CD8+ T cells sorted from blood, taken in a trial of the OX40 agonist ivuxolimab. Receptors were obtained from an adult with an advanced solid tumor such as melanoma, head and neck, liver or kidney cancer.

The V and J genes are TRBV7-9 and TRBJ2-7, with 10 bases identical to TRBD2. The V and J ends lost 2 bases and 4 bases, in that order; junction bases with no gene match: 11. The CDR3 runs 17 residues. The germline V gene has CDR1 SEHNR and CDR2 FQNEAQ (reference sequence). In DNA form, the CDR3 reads TGTGCCAGCAGCTTATTCCCGGCTAGCGGGAGATTGTACGAGCAGTACTTC. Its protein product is CASSLFPASGRLYEQYF. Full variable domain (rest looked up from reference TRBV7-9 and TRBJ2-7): DTGVSQNPRHKITKRGQNVTFRCDPISEHNRLYWYRQTLGQGPEFLTYFQNEAQLEKSRLLSDRFSAERPKGSFSTLEIQRTEQGDSAMYLCASSLFPASGRLYEQYFGPGTRLTVT.

CDR3 in amino acids: CASSLVQSNEQFF. The CDR3 coding sequence is TGTGCCAGCAGCTTAGTTCAAAGCAATGAGCAGTTCTTC. The J gene is TRBJ2-1, the V gene TRBV7-9; no firm D call. Germline CDR1 and CDR2: SEHNR and FQNEAQ (reference sequence). This CDR3 contains 13 residues. V was shortened by 1 base and J by 6 bases, with 7 bases between the two germline ends.

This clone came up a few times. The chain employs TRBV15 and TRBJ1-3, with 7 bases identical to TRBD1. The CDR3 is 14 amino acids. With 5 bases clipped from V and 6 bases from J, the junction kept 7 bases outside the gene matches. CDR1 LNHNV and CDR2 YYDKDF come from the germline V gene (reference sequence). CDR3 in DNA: TGTGCCACCAGCCCCGGGACAGCGCAAAACACCATATATTTT. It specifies CATSPGTAQNTIYF.

The CDR3 bases are TGTGCCACCAGCAGAGGAGACAGGGAGCCCTACGAGCAGTACTTC. Translating it yields CATSRGDREPYEQYF. The chain couples TRBV15 to TRBJ2-7; 7 bases agree with TRBD1. V was pared by 1 base and J by 2 bases, with 5 bases of the junction left unmatched. Germline lookup yields CDR1 LNHNV and CDR2 YYDKDF (reference sequence). The CDR3 runs to 15 residues.

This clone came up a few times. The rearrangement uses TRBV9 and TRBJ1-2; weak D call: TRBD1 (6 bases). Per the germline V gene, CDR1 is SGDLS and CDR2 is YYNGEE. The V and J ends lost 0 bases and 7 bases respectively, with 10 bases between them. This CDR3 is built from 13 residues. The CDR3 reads CASSVEGGLGYTF. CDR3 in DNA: TGTGCCAGCAGCGTAGAAGGGGGGCTTGGCTACACCTTC.

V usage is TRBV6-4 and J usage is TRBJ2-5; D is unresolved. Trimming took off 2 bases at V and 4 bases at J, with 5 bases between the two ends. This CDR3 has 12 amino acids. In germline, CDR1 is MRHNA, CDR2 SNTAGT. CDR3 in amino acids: CASSDIIETQYF. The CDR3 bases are TGTGCCAGCAGTGACATTATAGAGACCCAGTACTTC.

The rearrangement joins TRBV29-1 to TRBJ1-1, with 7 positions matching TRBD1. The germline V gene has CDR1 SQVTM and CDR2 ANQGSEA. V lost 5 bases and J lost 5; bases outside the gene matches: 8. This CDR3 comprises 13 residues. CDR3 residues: CSVKEGARTEAFF. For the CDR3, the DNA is TGCAGCGTTAAGGAGGGGGCGCGAACTGAAGCTTTCTTT.

Here the CDR3 reads CASSDAPGLRGDTIYF. The DNA for the CDR3 is TGCGCCAGCAGTGATGCACCAGGGCTCCGAGGTGACACCATATATTTT. The gene calls are TRBV10-2 and TRBJ1-3, with D perhaps matching TRBD1 (5 bases). Per germline, CDR1 WSHSY and CDR2 SAAADI. The CDR3 extends over 16 amino acids. V lost 3 bases and J lost 8, with 20 bases in between.

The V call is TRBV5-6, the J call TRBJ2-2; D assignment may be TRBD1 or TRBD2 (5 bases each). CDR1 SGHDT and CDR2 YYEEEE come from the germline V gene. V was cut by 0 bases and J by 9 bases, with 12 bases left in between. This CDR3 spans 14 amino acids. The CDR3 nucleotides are TGTGCCAGCAGCTTGGTTGGGGGAATGCGGGAGCTGTTTTTT. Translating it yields CASSLVGGMRELFF.

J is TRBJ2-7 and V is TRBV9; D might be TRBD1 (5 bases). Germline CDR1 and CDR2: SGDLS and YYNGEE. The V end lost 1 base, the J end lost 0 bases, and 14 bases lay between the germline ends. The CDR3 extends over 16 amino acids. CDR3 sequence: CASSVTPLQVSYEQYF. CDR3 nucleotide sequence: TGTGCCAGCAGCGTAACCCCCTTACAGGTCTCCTACGAGCAGTACTTC.

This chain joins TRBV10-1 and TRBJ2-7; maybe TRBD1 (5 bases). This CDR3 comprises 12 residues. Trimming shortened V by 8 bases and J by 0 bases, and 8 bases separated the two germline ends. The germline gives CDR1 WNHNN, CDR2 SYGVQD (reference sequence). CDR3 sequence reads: CASQGLSYEQYF. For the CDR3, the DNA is TGCGCCAGCCAGGGCCTCTCCTACGAGCAGTACTTC.

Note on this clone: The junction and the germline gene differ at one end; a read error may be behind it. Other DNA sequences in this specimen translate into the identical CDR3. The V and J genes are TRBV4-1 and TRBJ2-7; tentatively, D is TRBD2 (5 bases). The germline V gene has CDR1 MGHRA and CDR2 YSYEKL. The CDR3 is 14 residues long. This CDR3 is CASSQAAESYEQYF. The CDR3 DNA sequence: TGCGCCAGCAGCCAAGCAGCGGAGTCCTACGAACAGTACTTC.

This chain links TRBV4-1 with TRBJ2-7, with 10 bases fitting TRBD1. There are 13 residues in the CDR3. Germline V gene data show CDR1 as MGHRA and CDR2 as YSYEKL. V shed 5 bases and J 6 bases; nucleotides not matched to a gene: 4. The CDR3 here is CASSSRTGGEQYF. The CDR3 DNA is TGCGCCAGCAGCTCCCGGACAGGGGGCGAGCAGTACTTC.

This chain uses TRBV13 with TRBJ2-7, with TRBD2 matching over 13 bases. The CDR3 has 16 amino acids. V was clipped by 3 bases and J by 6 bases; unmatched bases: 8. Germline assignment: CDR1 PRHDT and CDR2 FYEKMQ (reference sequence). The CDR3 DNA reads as TGTGCCAGCAGCTTCCTAAGGACTAGCGGGAGCAGCGAGCAGTACTTC. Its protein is CASSFLRTSGSSEQYF.

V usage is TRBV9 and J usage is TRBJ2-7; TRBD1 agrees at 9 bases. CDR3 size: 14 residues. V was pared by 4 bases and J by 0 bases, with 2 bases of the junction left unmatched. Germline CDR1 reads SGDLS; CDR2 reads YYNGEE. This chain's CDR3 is CASSPTGGSYEQYF. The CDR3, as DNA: TGTGCCAGCAGCCCGACAGGGGGCTCCTACGAGCAGTACTTC.

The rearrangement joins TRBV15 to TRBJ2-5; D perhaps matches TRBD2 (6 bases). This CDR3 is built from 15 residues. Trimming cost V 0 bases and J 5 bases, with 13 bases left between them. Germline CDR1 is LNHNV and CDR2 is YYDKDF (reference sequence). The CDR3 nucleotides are TGTGCCACCAGCAGAGATCTAGCGCGGGGCGAGACCCAGTACTTC. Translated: CATSRDLARGETQYF.

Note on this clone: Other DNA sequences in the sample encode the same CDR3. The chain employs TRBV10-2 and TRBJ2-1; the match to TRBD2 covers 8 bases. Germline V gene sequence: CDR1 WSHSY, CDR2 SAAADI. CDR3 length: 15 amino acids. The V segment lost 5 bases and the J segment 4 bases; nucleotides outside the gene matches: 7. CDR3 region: CASSLLAGGYNEQFF. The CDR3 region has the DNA TGCGCCAGCAGTCTTTTGGCGGGAGGATACAATGAGCAGTTCTTC.

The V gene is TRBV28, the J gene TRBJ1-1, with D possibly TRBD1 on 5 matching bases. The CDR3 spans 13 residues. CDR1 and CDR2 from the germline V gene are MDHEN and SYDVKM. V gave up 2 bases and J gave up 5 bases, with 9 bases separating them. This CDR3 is CASSLTGTTEAFF. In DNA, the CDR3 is TGTGCCAGCAGTTTAACAGGTACTACTGAAGCTTTCTTT.

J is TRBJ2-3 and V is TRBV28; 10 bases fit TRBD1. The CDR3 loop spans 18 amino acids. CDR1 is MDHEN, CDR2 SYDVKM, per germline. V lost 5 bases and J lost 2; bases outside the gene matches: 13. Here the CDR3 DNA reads TGTGCCAGCAGTCCCCGACAGGGGGCGAGATTCCACACAGATACGCAGTATTTT. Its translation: CASSPRQGARFHTDTQYF.

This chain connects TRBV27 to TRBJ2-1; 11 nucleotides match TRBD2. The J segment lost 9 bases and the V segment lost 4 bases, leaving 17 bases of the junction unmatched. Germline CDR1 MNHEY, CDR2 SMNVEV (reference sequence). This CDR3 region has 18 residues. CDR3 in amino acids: CASSYGTSGRVGFTEQFF. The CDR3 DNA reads TGTGCCAGCAGTTATGGGACTAGCGGACGGGTAGGATTCACTGAGCAGTTCTTC.